The TCR beta chain described here comes from a study of type 1 regulatory T cells. Study details: This in vitro CD4 product, T-allo10, is enriched for Tr1 cells and alloantigen-specific.

This clonotype has just a few counts. Antigen: not known. TCRdb itself ran the reads through MiXCR, one entry per CDR3 protein. This sample has approximately 21,000 distinct CDR3 sequences, with roughly 45% found just once. Unmatched junction bases numbered 5, after V lost 0 bases and J lost 9 bases. The CDR3 has 14 amino acids. The germline V gene encodes CDR1 SGHRS and CDR2 YFSETQ. The specimen was cultured T cells, either the whole culture or a sorted T cell fraction (not recorded which). The chain has TRBV5-1 and TRBJ1-2; 10 bases align to TRBD1. This clonotype was obtained from a human donor in good health. Here the CDR3 DNA reads TGCGCCAGCAGCTTGGACGGGACAGGGGTGAGCTACACCTTC. Translated, it gives CASSLDGTGVSYTF.